The 32 T cell receptor beta chains listed next were all sequenced from one sample in a study of T-cell memory formation after mild COVID-19 (dated by TCRdb to the early 2020s). Library prep was done by 5' RACE. The sequencer was an Illumina NovaSeq 6000. TCRdb itself trimmed the public reads at Q25 with fastp, ran MiXCR and retained productive beta chains. One record per CDR3 amino acid sequence lists the most common genes and DNA. Recorded for this sample are some 210,000 distinct CDR3 sequences; 27% of them occurred a single time. The ten top clones hold over 9.5% of the sample. The specimen was PBMCs or a T cell subset sorted from them (not recorded which). Source of these receptors: an adult woman who had mild COVID-19 (a few samples of this study predate the infection). The sample titles of this study are shuffled in the database, so cell type and time point are left out; the donor was told from shared clones.

The chain employs TRBV5-5 and TRBJ2-6; D is uncertain. V was pared by 5 bases and J by 0 bases, with 9 bases between. Germline V gives CDR1 SGHKS, CDR2 YYEKEE (reference sequence). There are 15 residues in the CDR3. CDR3 in DNA: TGTGCCAGCAGAATTGGCCACTCTGGGGCCAACGTCCTGACTTTC. Its translation: CASRIGHSGANVLTF.

The J gene is TRBJ1-1, the V gene TRBV6-2 or TRBV6-3; possibly TRBD1 for D (6 bases). The length of the CDR3 is 14 residues. The ends were cut back, 7 bases at V and 1 base at J, with 13 bases in the middle. Germline V CDR1 and CDR2: MNHEY, SVGEGT. The CDR3 is CASNPWTANTEAFF. CDR3 in DNA: TGTGCCAGCAACCCGTGGACAGCGAACACTGAAGCTTTCTTT.

The CDR3 nucleotides read TGTGCCAGCAGTTATTTCACCTCCCAGCAGTACTTC. Protein product: CASSYFTSQQYF. The chain uses TRBV6-2 or TRBV6-3 and TRBJ2-7; D unclear. Germline CDR1 MNHEY, CDR2 SVGEGT. CDR3 size: 12 residues. V lost 3 bases to trimming and J lost 8 bases, with 11 bases between them.

This clonotype was detected a few times. The rearrangement uses TRBV21-1 and TRBJ2-4. TRBV21-1 is a pseudogene. The CDR3 loop spans 17 amino acids. The CDR3 region is CASPLRERYLAKNIQYF. In nucleotides, the CDR3 is TGTGCCAGCCCTCTAAGAGAGAGGTACTTAGCCAAAAACATTCAGTACTTC.

The chain employs TRBV12-3 or TRBV12-4 and TRBJ1-2, with 12 bases matching TRBD1. J gave up 4 bases and V 5 bases, and 8 bases lay outside the gene matches. The CDR3 totals 16 residues. The CDR3 protein is CASSPKRDRGLYGYTF. The DNA for the CDR3 is TGTGCCAGCAGTCCCAAGCGGGACAGGGGGCTCTATGGCTACACCTTC.

As DNA, the CDR3 is TGTGCCAGCAGTCCTCTAGCGGACCAAGAGACCCAGTACTTC. This encodes CASSPLADQETQYF. V is TRBV28 and J is TRBJ2-5; 7 bases are a match to TRBD2. J was trimmed by 0 bases and V by 5 bases; bases with no gene match: 3. The CDR3 extends over 14 amino acids. CDR1 is MDHEN, CDR2 SYDVKM, per germline.

This clonotype was detected a few times. A junction end diverges from the germline sequence, so it may reflect a read error. The chain recombines TRBV7-9 with TRBJ2-1; D may be TRBD2 (5 bases). Germline lookup yields CDR1 SEHNR and CDR2 FQNEAQ (reference sequence). CDR3 length equals 11 residues. CDR3 bases: TGTGCCAGCAGCTTAGGGGAGAGTGCCCTTTTC. Amino acid sequence: CASSLGESALF.

There are many counts of this clonotype. This chain joins TRBV27 and TRBJ2-3; D perhaps matches TRBD2 (5 bases). The CDR3 contains 12 residues. The germline V gene encodes CDR1 MNHEY and CDR2 SMNVEV (reference sequence). V was pared by 7 bases and J by 9 bases, with 14 bases between. CDR3 in amino acids: CASTSIGGTQYF. In DNA form, the CDR3 reads TGTGCCAGCACCTCCATCGGCGGGACGCAGTATTTT.

The genes are TRBV12-3 or TRBV12-4 and TRBJ2-1, with D perhaps matching TRBD2 (6 bases). The CDR3 consists of 13 residues. V lost 4 bases and J 6 bases, leaving 10 bases between the germline ends. The CDR3 bases are TGTGCCAGCAGTTCCACGACTAGCAATGAGCAGTTCTTC. Protein product: CASSSTTSNEQFF.

This rearrangement joins TRBV4-3 to TRBJ1-1; no firm D call. The germline V gene has CDR1 LGHNA and CDR2 YSLEER. V was trimmed by 4 bases and J by 3 bases, leaving 18 bases between them. CDR3 length: 16 amino acids. The CDR3 reads CASSRGVTSSDTEAFF. In nucleotides, the CDR3 is TGCGCCAGCAGCCGAGGTGTGACGAGCTCGGACACTGAAGCTTTCTTT.

This clonotype was observed many times. At one end, the junction sequence differs from germline, possibly due to a read error. The genes are TRBV5-1 and TRBJ2-1, with D tentatively TRBD2 (5 bases). The CDR3 spans 14 residues. CDR1 is SGHRS, CDR2 YFSETQ, per germline. CDR3 DNA: TGTGCCAGCAGCTTAGGGAGCTCCTACAATGAGCAGTTCTTC. Amino acids: CASSLGSSYNEQFF.

The CDR3 region has the DNA TGCAGCGTTCGAAGATCAGGGACTGAGACCCAGTACTTC. Translation gives CSVRRSGTETQYF. The genes are TRBV29-1 and TRBJ2-5; D may be TRBD2 (6 bases). The ends were cut back, 5 bases at V and 5 bases at J, with 15 bases in the middle. This CDR3 comprises 13 residues. Germline V gene sequence: CDR1 SQVTM, CDR2 ANQGSEA.

J is TRBJ1-1 and V is TRBV27; a possible D gene is TRBD1 (5 bases). V was trimmed by 2 bases and J by 3 bases, leaving 10 bases between them. CDR1 is MNHEY and CDR2 is SMNVEV in the germline V gene (reference sequence). CDR3 length: 14 residues. The CDR3 here is CASSLMRGDTEAFF. As DNA, the CDR3 is TGTGCCAGCAGTTTAATGAGAGGGGACACTGAAGCTTTCTTT.

This clonotype has ten or more counts. The chain employs TRBV7-8 and TRBJ2-1, with 8 bases fitting TRBD1. J gave up 12 bases and V 3 bases, and 10 bases lay outside the gene matches. Germline lookup yields CDR1 SGHVS and CDR2 FQNEAQ. The CDR3 spans 14 residues. The CDR3 DNA reads as TGTGCCAGCAGCTTGTCGATGACAGGGGAACGGCAGTTCTTC. Translated: CASSLSMTGERQFF.

J is TRBJ2-2 and V is TRBV24-1; 9 bases align to TRBD2. The CDR3 has 13 amino acids. CDR1 and CDR2 (germline): KGHDR, SFDVKD. V was clipped by 4 bases and J by 13 bases; unmatched bases: 6. The CDR3 protein is CATSDATSGGLFF. CDR3 sequence (DNA): TGTGCCACCAGTGACGCGACTAGCGGAGGGCTGTTTTTT.

The chain links TRBV12-3 or TRBV12-4 to TRBJ1-1; 8 bases match TRBD1. CDR3 size: 15 residues. Trimming removed 5 bases from V and 5 bases from J; junction bases left unmatched: 10. The CDR3 is CASSPHRDRKTEAFF. For the CDR3, the DNA is TGTGCCAGCAGTCCCCACCGGGACAGGAAGACTGAAGCTTTCTTT.

This clonotype was found many times. The gene calls are TRBV5-1 and TRBJ2-2; 8 nucleotides agree with TRBD1. Per the germline V gene, CDR1 is SGHRS and CDR2 is YFSETQ. The ends lost 0 bases at V and 4 bases at J; junction bases unmatched: 5. This CDR3 region has 16 residues. CDR3 nucleotide sequence: TGCGCCAGCAGCTTGGTGGTCAGGGGGCCCACCGGGGAGCTGTTTTTT. It translates to CASSLVVRGPTGELFF.

V gene TRBV20-1 combines with J gene TRBJ2-7; the match to TRBD1 covers 9 bases. The CDR3 sequence is 14 residues long. After removal of 4 bases from V and 1 base from J, the junction contained 5 bases not matched to a gene. Germline lookup yields CDR1 DFQATT and CDR2 SNEGSKA (reference sequence). The CDR3 sequence is CSAKQGALSYEQYF. The CDR3 DNA sequence: TGCAGTGCTAAACAGGGGGCGTTGTCCTACGAGCAGTACTTC.

In its sample, this clonotype was seen a few times. The chain uses TRBV5-1 and TRBJ2-7; 9 bases map to TRBD2. The CDR3 consists of 14 residues. Trimming at V came to 9 bases and at J to 3 bases, leaving 10 bases not matched to a gene. Germline V gene lookup returns CDR1 SGHRS and CDR2 YFSETQ. The CDR3 DNA follows: TGCGCCACCTCTAGCGGGATAGCTGGCTACGAGCAGTACTTC. This translates into CATSSGIAGYEQYF.

The J gene is TRBJ2-4, the V gene TRBV21-1; TRBD1 is the table's D call and was not checked against the DNA. TRBV21-1 is annotated as a pseudogene. The CDR3 extends over 15 amino acids. The CDR3: CASSKDREPKNIQYF. The CDR3 DNA reads TGTGCCAGCAGCAAGGACAGGGAACCCAAAAACATTCAGTACTTC.

This clonotype was seen a handful of times. J is TRBJ2-5 and V is TRBV28; perhaps TRBD1 as D (6 bases). Germline V gives CDR1 MDHEN, CDR2 SYDVKM. CDR3 length: 14 amino acids. The ends were cut back, 8 bases at V and 3 bases at J, with 16 bases in the middle. The CDR3 coding sequence is TGTGCCAGCGAGATACAGGGATCCAAAGAGACCCAGTACTTC. This sequence encodes CASEIQGSKETQYF. Combining the CDR3 with reference TRBV28 and TRBJ2-5 gives the whole variable domain DVKVTQSSRYLVKRTGEKVFLECVQDMDHENMFWYRQDPGLGLRLIYFSYDVKMKEKGDIPEGYSVSREKKERFSLILESASTNQTSMYLCASEIQGSKETQYFGPGTRLLVL.

This clonotype was seen a few times. The gene calls are TRBV7-9 and TRBJ1-1, with 9 bases identical to TRBD1. The V gene's germline CDR1 is SEHNR and CDR2 FQNEAQ (reference sequence). V shed 4 bases and J 0 bases; nucleotides not matched to a gene: 3. The CDR3 is made up of 15 amino acids. The CDR3 sequence: CASSSGTGMNTEAFF. CDR3 sequence (DNA): TGTGCCAGCAGCTCTGGGACAGGGATGAACACTGAAGCTTTCTTT.

There are a few counts of this clonotype. The CDR3 nucleotides read TGTGCCAGCAGACCAACCGGGACGGTGCATGGCTACACCTTC. Its translation is CASRPTGTVHGYTF. This rearrangement joins TRBV6-5 to TRBJ1-2; possibly TRBD1 for D (5 bases). The CDR3 is made up of 14 amino acids. Germline CDR1 reads MNHEY; CDR2 reads SVGAGI. The germline V and J ends were trimmed by 6 bases and 6 bases, with 17 bases remaining between them.

V gene TRBV9 combines with J gene TRBJ2-2; TRBD2 might be the D (5 bases). The CDR3 has 14 residues. Germline CDR1 is SGDLS and CDR2 is YYNGEE. The ends were cut back, 6 bases at V and 2 bases at J, with 11 bases in the middle. The CDR3: CASNSGINTGELFF. In DNA, the CDR3 is TGTGCCAGCAACTCGGGAATAAACACCGGGGAGCTGTTTTTT.

The chain employs TRBV12-5 and TRBJ1-1; D is uncertain. The CDR3 consists of 11 residues. Germline V gives CDR1 LGHNT, CDR2 FRNRAP. V dropped 5 bases and J dropped 7 bases, with 8 bases sitting between them. The CDR3 spells CASGLSFEAFF. In DNA, the CDR3 is TGTGCTAGTGGTCTGTCGTTTGAAGCTTTCTTT.

In this sample, this clonotype turned up a few times. The CDR3 DNA follows: TGTGCCAGCAGTCCGACTTGGAGCTCCTACGAGCAGTACTTC. Translation: CASSPTWSSYEQYF. The J gene is TRBJ2-7, the V gene TRBV28; D gene ambiguous. This CDR3 contains 14 residues. V was cut by 5 bases and J by 0 bases, with 11 bases left in between. CDR1 and CDR2 (germline): MDHEN, SYDVKM.

The rearrangement links TRBV11-2 to TRBJ2-1; tentatively, D is TRBD1 (6 bases). Germline CDR1 is SGHAT and CDR2 is FQNNGV. V was clipped by 5 bases and J by 8 bases, with 16 bases between them. CDR3 size: 14 residues. CDR3 DNA: TGTGCCAGCAGCCTTGACAGGTCGTCCCATGAGCAGTTCTTC. This translates into CASSLDRSSHEQFF. The full variable domain, its missing parts supplied by reference TRBV11-2 and TRBJ2-1, is EAGVAQSPRYKIIEKRQSVAFWCNPISGHATLYWYQQILGQGPKLLIQFQNNGVVDDSQLPKDRFSAERLKGVDSTLKIQPAKLEDSAVYLCASSLDRSSHEQFFGPGTRLTVL.

CDR3 region: CASSYYGSSGNTIYF. CDR3 DNA sequence: TGCGCCAGCAGCTATTACGGGAGCTCTGGAAACACCATATATTTT. The chain recombines TRBV5-1 with TRBJ1-3; D unresolved. V gave up 3 bases and J gave up 0 bases, with 10 bases separating them. Germline V lookup: CDR1 SGHRS, CDR2 YFSETQ. This CDR3 has 15 residues.

This chain connects TRBV7-2 to TRBJ1-4, with D uncertain. This CDR3 has 14 amino acids. Trimming shortened V by 7 bases and J by 7 bases, and 16 bases separated the two germline ends. Germline lookup yields CDR1 SGHTA and CDR2 FQGNSA. Here the CDR3 reads CASTGSLLGEKLFF. The CDR3 DNA is TGTGCCAGCACGGGCAGTCTCTTAGGTGAAAAACTGTTTTTT.

V and J are TRBV7-9 and TRBJ2-1; D not resolved. Germline V gene data show CDR1 as SEHNR and CDR2 as FQNEAQ (reference sequence). V lost 1 base and J 9 bases, leaving 10 bases between the germline ends. CDR3 length: 13 amino acids. CDR3 in amino acids: CASSLGSASEQFF. DNA of the CDR3: TGTGCCAGCAGCTTAGGGTCGGCTAGTGAGCAGTTCTTC.

This clonotype occurred a few times. This chain connects TRBV4-3 to TRBJ2-2, with D perhaps being TRBD1 or TRBD2 (6 bases each). CDR3 length: 16 residues. Germline lookup yields CDR1 LGHNA and CDR2 YSLEER. Trimming removed 3 bases at V and 5 bases at J, with 16 bases between. The CDR3 DNA reads as TGCGCCAGCAGCCAGGGACTTAGGGGGGAGACCGGGGAGCTGTTTTTT. Translation gives CASSQGLRGETGELFF.

The J gene is TRBJ1-1, the V gene TRBV6-5, with D possibly TRBD1 on 5 matching bases. The germline CDR1 and CDR2 sequences are MNHEY and SVGAGI. This CDR3 region has 14 residues. Trimming left V 0 bases short and J 7 bases short, with 12 bases between. CDR3 residues: CASSYSGRVGEAFF. The CDR3 DNA reads TGTGCCAGCAGTTACTCGGGCAGGGTTGGTGAAGCTTTCTTT.